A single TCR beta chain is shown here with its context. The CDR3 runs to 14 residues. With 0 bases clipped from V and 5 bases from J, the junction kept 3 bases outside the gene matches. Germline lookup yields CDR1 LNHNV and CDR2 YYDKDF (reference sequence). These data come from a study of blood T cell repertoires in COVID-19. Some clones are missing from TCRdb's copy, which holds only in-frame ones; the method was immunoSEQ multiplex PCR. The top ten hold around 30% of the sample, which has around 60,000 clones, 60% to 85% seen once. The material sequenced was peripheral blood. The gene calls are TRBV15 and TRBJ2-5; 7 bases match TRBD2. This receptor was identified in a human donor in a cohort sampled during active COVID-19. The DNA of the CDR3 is TGTGCCACCAGCAGAGACAGCGGGAAGGAGACCCAGTACTTC. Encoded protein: CATSRDSGKETQYF.